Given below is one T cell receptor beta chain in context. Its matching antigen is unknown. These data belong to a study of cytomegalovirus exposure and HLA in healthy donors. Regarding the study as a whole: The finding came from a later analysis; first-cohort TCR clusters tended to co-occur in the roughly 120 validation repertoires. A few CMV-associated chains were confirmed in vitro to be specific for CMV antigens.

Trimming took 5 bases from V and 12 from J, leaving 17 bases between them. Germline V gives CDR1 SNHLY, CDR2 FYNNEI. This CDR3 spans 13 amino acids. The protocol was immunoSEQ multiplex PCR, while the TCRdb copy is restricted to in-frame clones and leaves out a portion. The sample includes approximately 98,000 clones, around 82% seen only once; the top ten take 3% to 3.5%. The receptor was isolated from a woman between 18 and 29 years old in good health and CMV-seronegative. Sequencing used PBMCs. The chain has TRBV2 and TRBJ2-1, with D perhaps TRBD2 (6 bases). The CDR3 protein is CASSTSLNTSQFF. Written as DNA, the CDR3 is TGTGCCAGCAGTACTAGCCTGAATACCTCGCAGTTCTTC.